This T cell receptor (beta chain) was found in a study of cytomegalovirus exposure and HLA in healthy donors. Study results and caveats: Subsequent analysis showed first-cohort TCR clusters tending to co-occur in more than 90 validation repertoires. Cytomegalovirus status, reportedly, was diagnosed with high specificity and sensitivity by the classifier.

Assay: immunoSEQ multiplex PCR; the TCRdb copy retains only in-frame clones and omits some. The profile shows 150,000 to 200,000 clones, around nine tenths of them singletons. With regard to this clone: Its antigen remains unknown.

The germline gives CDR1 SGHNT, CDR2 YYREEE (reference sequence). The ends were cut back, 1 base at V and 10 bases at J, with 15 bases in the middle. The CDR3 has 15 residues. The sequenced material came from PBMCs. This sequence originates from a man aged 18 to 30 in good health and CMV-seropositive. The V and J genes are TRBV5-4 and TRBJ1-6, with D perhaps matching TRBD1 (5 bases). CDR3 sequence reads: CASSLTSPGESPLHF. The DNA of the CDR3 is TGTGCCAGCAGCTTGACCTCCCCGGGGGAATCACCCCTCCACTTT.